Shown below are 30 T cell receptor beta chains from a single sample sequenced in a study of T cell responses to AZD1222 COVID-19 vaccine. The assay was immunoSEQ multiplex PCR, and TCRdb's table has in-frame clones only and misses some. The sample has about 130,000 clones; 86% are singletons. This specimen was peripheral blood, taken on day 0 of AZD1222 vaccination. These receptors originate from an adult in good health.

CDR3 DNA sequence: TGTGCCAGCAGCCAATCGGCCTACGAGCAGTACTTC. Its protein product is CASSQSAYEQYF. The V and J genes are TRBV3-1 (or the pseudogene TRBV3-2) and TRBJ2-7; D unresolved. Germline V CDR1 and CDR2: LGHDT, YNNKEL (reference sequence). The CDR3 length is 12 residues. The V end was cut by 2 bases, the J end by 2 bases, with 4 bases between.

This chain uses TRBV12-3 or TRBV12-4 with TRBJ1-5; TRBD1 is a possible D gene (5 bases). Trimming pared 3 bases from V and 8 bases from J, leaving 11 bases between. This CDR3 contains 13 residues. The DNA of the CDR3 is TGTGCCAGCAGTTTGGGGCCACGCGAGCCCCAGCATTTT. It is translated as CASSLGPREPQHF.

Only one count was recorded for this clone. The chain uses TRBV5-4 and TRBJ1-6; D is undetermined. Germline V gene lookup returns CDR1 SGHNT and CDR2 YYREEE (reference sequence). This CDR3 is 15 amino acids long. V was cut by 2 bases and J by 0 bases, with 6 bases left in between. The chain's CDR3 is CASSLSSSYNSPLHF. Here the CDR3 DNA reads TGTGCCAGCAGCTTATCGAGCTCCTATAATTCACCCCTCCACTTT.

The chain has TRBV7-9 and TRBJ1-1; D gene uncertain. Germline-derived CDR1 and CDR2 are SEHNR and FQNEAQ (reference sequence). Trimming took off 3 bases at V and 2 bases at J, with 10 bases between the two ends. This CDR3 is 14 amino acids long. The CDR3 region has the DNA TGTGCCAGCAGCTTTAGTCCAGCAAACACTGAAGCTTTCTTT. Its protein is CASSFSPANTEAFF.

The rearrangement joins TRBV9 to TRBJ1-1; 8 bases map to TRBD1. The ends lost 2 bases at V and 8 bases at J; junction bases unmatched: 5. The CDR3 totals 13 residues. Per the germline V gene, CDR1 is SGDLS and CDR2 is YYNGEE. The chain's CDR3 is CASSVGQEGEAFF. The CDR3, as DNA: TGTGCCAGCAGCGTGGGACAGGAGGGCGAAGCTTTCTTT.

The CDR3 region is CASSYGQGGYGYTF. The CDR3 bases are TGTGCCAGTAGTTACGGACAGGGCGGCTATGGCTACACCTTC. This chain joins TRBV19 and TRBJ1-2; 8 bases match TRBD1. This CDR3 has 14 residues. Germline V gene lookup returns CDR1 LNHDA and CDR2 SQIVND (reference sequence). Losses at the gene ends were 5 bases for V and 4 bases for J; bases not matched to a gene: 6.

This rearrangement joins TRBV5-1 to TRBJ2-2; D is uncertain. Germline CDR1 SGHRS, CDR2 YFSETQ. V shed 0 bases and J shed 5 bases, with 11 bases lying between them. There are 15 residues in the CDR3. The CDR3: CASSLGLLVTGELFF. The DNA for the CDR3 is TGCGCCAGCAGCTTGGGACTGCTAGTGACCGGGGAGCTGTTTTTT.

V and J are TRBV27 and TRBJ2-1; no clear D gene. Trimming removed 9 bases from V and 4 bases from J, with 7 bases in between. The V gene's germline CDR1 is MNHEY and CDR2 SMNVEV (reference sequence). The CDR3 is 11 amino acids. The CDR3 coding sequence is TGTGCCAGTAGGGTTTACAATGAGCAGTTCTTC. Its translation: CASRVYNEQFF.

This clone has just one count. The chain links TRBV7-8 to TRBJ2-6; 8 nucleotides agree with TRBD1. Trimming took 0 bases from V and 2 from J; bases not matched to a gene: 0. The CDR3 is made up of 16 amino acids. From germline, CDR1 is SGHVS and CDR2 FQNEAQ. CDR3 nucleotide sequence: TGTGCCAGCAGCTTAGCCAGGGGGCCTGGGGCCAACGTCCTGACTTTC. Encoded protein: CASSLARGPGANVLTF.

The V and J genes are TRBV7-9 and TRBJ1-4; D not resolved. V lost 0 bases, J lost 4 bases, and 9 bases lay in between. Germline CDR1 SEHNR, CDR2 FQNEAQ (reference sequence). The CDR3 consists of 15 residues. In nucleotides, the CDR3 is TGTGCCAGCAGCTTAGCTTCCACCGATAATGAAAAACTGTTTTTT. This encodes CASSLASTDNEKLFF.

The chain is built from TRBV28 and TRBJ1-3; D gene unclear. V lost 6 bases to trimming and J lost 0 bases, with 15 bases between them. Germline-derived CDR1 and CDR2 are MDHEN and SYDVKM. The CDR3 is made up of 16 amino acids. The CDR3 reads CASSLLHLSSGNTIYF. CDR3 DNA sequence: TGTGCCAGCAGCCTGTTGCACCTGAGCTCTGGAAACACCATATATTTT.

In nucleotides, the CDR3 is TGTGCCAGTAGTCCAAGGACTAGCGGGAGTTATTTCTGGGCCGGGGAGCTGTTTTTT. This sequence encodes CASSPRTSGSYFWAGELFF. The chain combines TRBV19 with TRBJ2-2, with TRBD2 matching 13 bases. This CDR3 spans 19 amino acids. Germline trimming cut 5 bases from V and 6 bases from J; bases unmatched to any gene: 15. Germline CDR1 reads LNHDA; CDR2 reads SQIVND (reference sequence).

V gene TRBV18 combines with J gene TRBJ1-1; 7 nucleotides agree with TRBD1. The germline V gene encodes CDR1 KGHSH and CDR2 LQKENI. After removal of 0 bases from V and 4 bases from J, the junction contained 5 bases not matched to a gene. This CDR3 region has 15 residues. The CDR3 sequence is CASSPPTGSSTEAFF. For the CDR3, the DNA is TGTGCCAGCTCACCACCGACAGGGTCGTCCACTGAAGCTTTCTTT.

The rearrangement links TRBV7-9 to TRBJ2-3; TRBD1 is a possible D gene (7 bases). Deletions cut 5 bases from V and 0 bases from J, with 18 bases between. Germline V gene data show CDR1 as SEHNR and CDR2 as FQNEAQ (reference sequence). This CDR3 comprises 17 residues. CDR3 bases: TGTGCCAGCAGCCCGATACAGGGGACTTCTAGCACAGATACGCAGTATTTT. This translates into CASSPIQGTSSTDTQYF.

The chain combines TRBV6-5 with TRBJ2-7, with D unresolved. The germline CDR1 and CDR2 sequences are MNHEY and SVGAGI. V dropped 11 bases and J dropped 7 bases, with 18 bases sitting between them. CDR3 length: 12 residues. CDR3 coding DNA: TGTGCCTCTACAAACAGTTTCAATGAGCAGTACTTC. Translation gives CASTNSFNEQYF.

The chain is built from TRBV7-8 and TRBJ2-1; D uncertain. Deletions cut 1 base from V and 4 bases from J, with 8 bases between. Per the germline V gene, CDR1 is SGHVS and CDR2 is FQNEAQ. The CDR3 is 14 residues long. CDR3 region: CASSLVSVYNEQFF. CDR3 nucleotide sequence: TGTGCCAGCAGCTTAGTATCCGTGTACAATGAGCAGTTCTTC.

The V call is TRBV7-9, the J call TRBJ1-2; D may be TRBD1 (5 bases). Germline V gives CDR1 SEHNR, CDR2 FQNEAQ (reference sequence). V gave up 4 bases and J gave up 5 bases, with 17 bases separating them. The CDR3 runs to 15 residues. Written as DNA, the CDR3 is TGTGCCAGCAGCTACCCGACCGGGACGGAGTATGGCTACACCTTC. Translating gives CASSYPTGTEYGYTF.

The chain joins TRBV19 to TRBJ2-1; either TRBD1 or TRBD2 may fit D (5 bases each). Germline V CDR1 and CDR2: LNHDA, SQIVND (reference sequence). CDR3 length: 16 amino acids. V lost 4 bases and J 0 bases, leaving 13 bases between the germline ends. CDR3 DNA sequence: TGTGCCAGTAGTAGAGAGGGGTGGGCCTCCTACAATGAGCAGTTCTTC. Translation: CASSREGWASYNEQFF.

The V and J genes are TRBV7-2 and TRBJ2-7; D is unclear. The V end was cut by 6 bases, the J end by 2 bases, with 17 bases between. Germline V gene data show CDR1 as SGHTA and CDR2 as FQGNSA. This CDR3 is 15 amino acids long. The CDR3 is CASSLAPRAAYEQYF. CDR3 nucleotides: TGTGCCAGCAGTCTCGCCCCTAGGGCAGCCTACGAGCAGTACTTC.

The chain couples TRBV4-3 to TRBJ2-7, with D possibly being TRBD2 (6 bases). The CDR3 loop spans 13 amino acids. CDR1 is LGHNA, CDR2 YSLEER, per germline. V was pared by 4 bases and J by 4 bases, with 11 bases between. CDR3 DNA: TGCGCCAGCAGCCGAGCCCGGGGGTACGAGCAGTACTTC. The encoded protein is CASSRARGYEQYF.

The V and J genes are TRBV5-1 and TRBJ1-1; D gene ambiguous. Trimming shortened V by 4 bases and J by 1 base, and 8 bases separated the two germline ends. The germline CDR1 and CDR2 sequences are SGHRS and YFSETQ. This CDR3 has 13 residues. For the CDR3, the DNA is TGCGCCAGCAGCCACCGGGAGAACACTGAAGCTTTCTTT. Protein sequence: CASSHRENTEAFF.

The CDR3 coding sequence is TGTGCCACCAGGGGCCAGGGGGGGAGGACTGAAGCTTTCTTT. The encoded protein is CATRGQGGRTEAFF. V gene TRBV24-1 combines with J gene TRBJ1-1, with 7 nucleotides matching TRBD1. Germline lookup yields CDR1 KGHDR and CDR2 SFDVKD. After removal of 7 bases from V and 5 bases from J, the junction contained 9 bases not matched to a gene. The CDR3 spans 14 residues.

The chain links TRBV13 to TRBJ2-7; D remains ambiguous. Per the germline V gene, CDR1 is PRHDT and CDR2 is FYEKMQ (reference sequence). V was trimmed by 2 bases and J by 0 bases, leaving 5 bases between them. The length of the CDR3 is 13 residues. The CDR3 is CASSLLSSYEQYF. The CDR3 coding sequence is TGTGCCAGCAGCTTATTGAGCTCCTACGAGCAGTACTTC.

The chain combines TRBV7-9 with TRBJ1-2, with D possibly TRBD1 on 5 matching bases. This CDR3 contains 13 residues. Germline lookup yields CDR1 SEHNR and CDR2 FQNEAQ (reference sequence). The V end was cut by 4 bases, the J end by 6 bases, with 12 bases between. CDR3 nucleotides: TGTGCCAGCAGCTCCGGGACGGTCGATGGCTACACCTTC. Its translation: CASSSGTVDGYTF.

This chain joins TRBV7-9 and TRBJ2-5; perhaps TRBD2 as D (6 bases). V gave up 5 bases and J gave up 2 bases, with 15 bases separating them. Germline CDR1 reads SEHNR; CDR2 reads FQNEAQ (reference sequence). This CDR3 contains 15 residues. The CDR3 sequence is CASSGGRLLQETQYF. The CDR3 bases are TGTGCCAGCAGCGGAGGGCGGCTTTTACAAGAGACCCAGTACTTC. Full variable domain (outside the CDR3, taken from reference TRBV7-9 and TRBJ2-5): DTGVSQNPRHKITKRGQNVTFRCDPISEHNRLYWYRQTLGQGPEFLTYFQNEAQLEKSRLLSDRFSAERPKGSFSTLEIQRTEQGDSAMYLCASSGGRLLQETQYFGPGTRLLVL.

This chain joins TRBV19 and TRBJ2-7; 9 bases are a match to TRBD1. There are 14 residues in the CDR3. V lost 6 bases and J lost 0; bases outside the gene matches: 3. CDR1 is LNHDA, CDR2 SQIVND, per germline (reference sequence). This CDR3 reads CASRRTGDSYEQYF. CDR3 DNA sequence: TGTGCCAGTAGAAGGACAGGGGACTCCTACGAGCAGTACTTC.

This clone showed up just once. In nucleotides, the CDR3 is TGTGCCAGCAGTTTAGTGAGCACTGAAGCTTTCTTT. Translated, it gives CASSLVSTEAFF. This chain links TRBV28 with TRBJ1-1, with D unclear. With 2 bases removed from V and 4 bases from J, the gap between germline ends came to 5 bases. Germline assignment: CDR1 MDHEN and CDR2 SYDVKM. The CDR3 extends over 12 amino acids.

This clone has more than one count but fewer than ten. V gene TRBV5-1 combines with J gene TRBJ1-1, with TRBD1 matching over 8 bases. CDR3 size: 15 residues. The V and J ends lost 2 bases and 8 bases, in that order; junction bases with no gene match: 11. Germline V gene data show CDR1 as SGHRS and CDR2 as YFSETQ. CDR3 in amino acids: CASSFGQGQQPEAFF. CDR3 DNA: TGCGCCAGCAGCTTCGGACAGGGCCAACAACCCGAAGCTTTCTTT.

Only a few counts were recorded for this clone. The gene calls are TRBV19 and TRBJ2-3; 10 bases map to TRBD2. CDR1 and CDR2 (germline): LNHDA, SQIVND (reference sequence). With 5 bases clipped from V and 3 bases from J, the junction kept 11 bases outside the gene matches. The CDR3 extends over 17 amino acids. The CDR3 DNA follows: TGTGCCAGTAGTTACATATCAGCGGGAGGGCCAACAGATACGCAGTATTTT. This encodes CASSYISAGGPTDTQYF. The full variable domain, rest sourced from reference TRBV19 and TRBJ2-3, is DGGITQSPKYLFRKEGQNVTLSCEQNLNHDAMYWYRQDPGQGLRLIYYSQIVNDFQKGDIAEGYSVSREKKESFPLTVTSAQKNPTAFYLCASSYISAGGPTDTQYFGPGTRLTVL.

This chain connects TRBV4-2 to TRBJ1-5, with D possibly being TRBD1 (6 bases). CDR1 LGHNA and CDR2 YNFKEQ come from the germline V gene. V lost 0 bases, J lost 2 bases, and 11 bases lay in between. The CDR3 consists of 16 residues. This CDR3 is CASSQEGNRGNQPQHF. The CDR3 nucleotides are TGTGCCAGCAGCCAAGAAGGAAACAGGGGCAATCAGCCCCAGCATTTT.